Each of the 28 T cell receptor beta chains below was sequenced from the same sample in a study of T cell clones after liver transplantation. Measured with immunoSEQ multiplex PCR; TCRdb has only the in-frame clones, and not every one. Seen here are roughly 16,000 clones, 80% observed once, and the top ten hold 35%. The specimen comprised CD8+ T cells from blood, sampled less than 50 months after liver transplant. The receptor set was obtained from a human patient who received a liver transplant. Some of the T cells may derive from the graft donor.

CDR3 coding DNA: TGTGCCAGCAGCGTAGAAACTAGCCCCTACAATGAGCAGTTCTTC. Its translation: CASSVETSPYNEQFF. The chain combines TRBV9 with TRBJ2-1; tentative D call: TRBD2 (6 bases). The CDR3 loop spans 15 amino acids. Trimming removed 0 bases at V and 2 bases at J, with 9 bases between. Germline V gene sequence: CDR1 SGDLS, CDR2 YYNGEE.

The CDR3 region is CASSLRAATFF. The CDR3 nucleotides are TGTGCCAGCAGTTTACGGGCAGCCACGTTCTTC. The chain couples TRBV28 to TRBJ2-1, with D hard to call. Looked up from germline, CDR1 is MDHEN and CDR2 is SYDVKM. The length of the CDR3 is 11 residues. Trimming stripped 2 bases from V and 15 bases from J, with 11 bases between.

The chain recombines TRBV11-2 with TRBJ2-2; D is possibly TRBD1 (5 bases). The CDR3 loop spans 15 amino acids. V was clipped by 2 bases and J by 3 bases, with 10 bases between them. Germline V gene lookup returns CDR1 SGHAT and CDR2 FQNNGV. This CDR3 reads CASSLSDTYTGELFF. The CDR3 nucleotides are TGTGCCAGCAGCTTATCGGACACATACACCGGGGAGCTGTTTTTT.

This chain uses TRBV29-1 with TRBJ2-1; a weak D match, TRBD1 (6 bases). V was cut by 2 bases and J by 4 bases, with 9 bases left in between. Germline V gene data show CDR1 as SQVTM and CDR2 as ANQGSEA. CDR3 size: 13 residues. This CDR3 is CSVEMGHYNEQFF. The CDR3 DNA reads TGCAGCGTTGAAATGGGACATTACAATGAGCAGTTCTTC.

The chain carries TRBV5-4 and TRBJ2-2, with D perhaps matching TRBD1 (5 bases). Germline CDR1 is SGHNT and CDR2 is YYREEE (reference sequence). With 4 bases removed from V and 1 base from J, the gap between germline ends came to 11 bases. The CDR3 is 15 residues long. The CDR3 loop is CASSRQNLNTGELFF. For the CDR3, the DNA is TGTGCCAGCAGCCGACAGAACCTGAACACCGGGGAGCTGTTTTTT.

The chain is built from TRBV27 and TRBJ2-1; 7 bases line up with TRBD2. The CDR3 spans 14 residues. Germline loops: CDR1 MNHEY, CDR2 SMNVEV (reference sequence). J lost 8 bases, V lost 6 bases, and 10 bases had no gene match. Here the CDR3 reads CASSPGLSGHEQFF. The CDR3 DNA reads TGTGCCAGCAGCCCGGGACTATCTGGGCATGAGCAGTTCTTC.

The V gene is TRBV9, the J gene TRBJ2-3, with D maybe TRBD2 (5 bases). Between the trimmed V and J ends, which lost 6 bases and 2 bases, there was a span of 10 bases. The CDR3 spans 13 residues. From germline, CDR1 is SGDLS and CDR2 YYNGEE. DNA of the CDR3: TGTGCCAGCAAGAGCGGTTCCACAGATACGCAGTATTTT. It is translated as CASKSGSTDTQYF.

The CDR3 region is CASRDTSTDTQYF. CDR3 DNA sequence: TGTGCCAGCAGGGACACTAGCACAGATACGCAGTATTTT. The chain couples TRBV6-5 to TRBJ2-3, with D perhaps TRBD1 (5 bases). The germline V gene has CDR1 MNHEY and CDR2 SVGAGI. This CDR3 comprises 13 residues. Trimming took off 6 bases at V and 0 bases at J, with 7 bases between the two ends.

The CDR3 region is CASSFGLAGFYEQYF. In DNA, the CDR3 is TGTGCCAGCAGCTTCGGACTAGCGGGTTTCTACGAGCAGTACTTC. J is TRBJ2-7 and V is TRBV7-2, with 11 positions matching TRBD2. V gave up 3 bases and J gave up 3 bases; unmatched junction bases: 4. CDR3 length: 15 amino acids. From germline, CDR1 is SGHTA and CDR2 FQGNSA. The complete variable domain, with remaining parts taken from reference TRBV7-2 and TRBJ2-7, reads GAGVSQSPSNKVTEKGKDVELRCDPISGHTALYWYRQSLGQGLEFLIYFQGNSAPDKSGLPSDRFSAERTGGSVSTLTIQRTQQEDSAVYLCASSFGLAGFYEQYFGPGTRLTVT.

The V and J genes are TRBV7-8 and TRBJ2-7, with D perhaps being TRBD1 or TRBD2 (5 bases each). Germline V gene lookup returns CDR1 SGHVS and CDR2 FQNEAQ. Trimming removed 2 bases at V and 7 bases at J, with 18 bases between. CDR3 length equals 15 residues. CDR3 DNA sequence: TGTGCCAGCAGCTTATTTGGGGGAGCCTCCTGGGAGCAGTACTTC. The encoded protein is CASSLFGGASWEQYF.

In regard to this clone: The sample has other DNA sequences that encode this CDR3 too. The chain carries TRBV7-6 and TRBJ2-2; the match to TRBD1 covers 8 bases. The CDR3 loop spans 14 amino acids. J gave up 6 bases and V 3 bases, and 3 bases lay outside the gene matches. Germline loops: CDR1 SGHVS, CDR2 FNYEAQ. CDR3 nucleotides: TGTGCCAGCAGCTTCGCAGGGGGCTCCGGGGAGCTGTTTTTT. Translating it yields CASSFAGGSGELFF.

This chain joins TRBV28 and TRBJ2-3; D ambiguous. Deletions cut 6 bases from V and 8 bases from J, with 6 bases between. The CDR3 loop spans 10 amino acids. Germline assignment: CDR1 MDHEN and CDR2 SYDVKM. CDR3 sequence: CASRGVTQYF. The DNA of the CDR3 is TGTGCCAGCAGGGGTGTTACGCAGTATTTT.

The chain carries TRBV23-1 and TRBJ2-3; D call uncertain. TRBV23-1 belongs to the ORF category, with a function that is uncertain. The CDR3 consists of 15 residues. Trimming shortened V by 1 base and J by 2 bases, and 10 bases separated the two germline ends. Written as DNA, the CDR3 is TGCGCCAGCAGTCAATTCCCCTGGTACACAGATACGCAGTATTTT. Its protein product is CASSQFPWYTDTQYF.

The chain is built from TRBV13 and TRBJ2-1; TRBD2 might be the D (5 bases). CDR3 size: 15 residues. Trimming removed 5 bases from V and 6 bases from J, with 17 bases in between. Germline V gene sequence: CDR1 PRHDT, CDR2 FYEKMQ (reference sequence). The CDR3 nucleotides read TGTGCCAGCAGCCCCGCCGGCCTGGCGGGCAATGAGCAGTTCTTC. Translated: CASSPAGLAGNEQFF.

The CDR3 DNA reads TGTGCCACAGGGGACGGCAGATTAGCCAAAAACATTCAGTACTTC. This gives the protein CATGDGRLAKNIQYF. The genes are TRBV15 and TRBJ2-4; D tentatively reads TRBD1 or TRBD2 (5 bases each). The V end lost 9 bases, the J end lost 0 bases, and 15 bases lay between the germline ends. CDR1 and CDR2 from the germline V gene are LNHNV and YYDKDF (reference sequence). There are 15 residues in the CDR3.

This clone was counted at least ten times. The chain carries TRBV7-9 and TRBJ1-1; 8 positions match TRBD1. The CDR3 runs 15 residues. Trimming at V came to 0 bases and at J to 6 bases, leaving 6 bases not matched to a gene. Per germline, CDR1 SEHNR and CDR2 FQNEAQ (reference sequence). DNA for the CDR3: TGTGCCAGCAGCTTAGCCGTACAGGGGGTGTCTGAAGCTTTCTTT. Its translation is CASSLAVQGVSEAFF.

The chain uses TRBV6-5 and TRBJ2-3, with 9 nucleotides matching TRBD1. V lost 0 bases to trimming and J lost 5 bases; unmatched junction nucleotides: 3. CDR3 length equals 15 residues. The germline gives CDR1 MNHEY, CDR2 SVGAGI. The CDR3 loop is CASSYSDRGEDTQYF. CDR3 in DNA: TGTGCCAGCAGTTACTCGGACAGGGGTGAAGATACGCAGTATTTT.

Ten or more counts support this clone. This sequence joins TRBV6-1 and TRBJ2-1; D gene unclear. The CDR3 length is 12 residues. The germline gives CDR1 MNHNS, CDR2 SASEGT. Trimming cost V 10 bases and J 6 bases, with 13 bases left between them. The CDR3 DNA reads TGTGCCACCAAGGCCCCGGGCAATGAGCAGTTCTTC. This sequence encodes CATKAPGNEQFF.

The chain joins TRBV28 to TRBJ2-6; D possibly uses TRBD1 or TRBD2 (5 bases each). The germline V and J ends were trimmed by 7 bases and 0 bases, with 10 bases remaining between them. The CDR3 loop spans 15 amino acids. Germline V lookup: CDR1 MDHEN, CDR2 SYDVKM. The CDR3 loop is CASMGVGSGANVLTF. DNA of the CDR3: TGTGCCAGCATGGGGGTTGGCTCTGGGGCCAACGTCCTGACTTTC.

The table lists this clone with a few counts. The rearrangement joins TRBV10-3 to TRBJ2-1; 8 bases line up with TRBD2. Germline CDR1 and CDR2: ENHRY and SYGVKD. This CDR3 contains 17 residues. V dropped 0 bases and J dropped 4; count of bases not matched to a gene: 8. The CDR3 spells CAISESVAGYGYNEQFF. The CDR3 coding sequence is TGTGCCATCAGTGAGTCGGTAGCGGGGTACGGGTACAATGAGCAGTTCTTC.

This clone was detected a few times. The genes are TRBV12-5 and TRBJ2-7; D possibly corresponds to TRBD1 (6 bases). V gave up 3 bases and J gave up 6 bases, with 9 bases separating them. From germline, CDR1 is LGHNT and CDR2 FRNRAP. The CDR3 spans 12 residues. In DNA form, the CDR3 reads TGTGCTAGTGGTTTAGGGGGTATCGAGCAGTACTTC. Encoded protein: CASGLGGIEQYF.

By frequency in the sample, this clone is medium-sized. This chain connects TRBV7-9 to TRBJ2-7; 8 bases are shared with TRBD1. Germline CDR1 is SEHNR and CDR2 is FQNEAQ (reference sequence). There are 14 residues in the CDR3. Trimming at V came to 4 bases and at J to 4 bases, leaving 6 bases not matched to a gene. The CDR3 loop reads CASSSMDRAYEQYF. For the CDR3, the DNA is TGTGCCAGCAGCTCGATGGACAGGGCGTACGAGCAGTACTTC.

The chain carries TRBV5-4 and TRBJ1-4; the match to TRBD1 covers 11 bases. The junction had 8 bases not matched to a gene; V was cut back by 0 bases and J by 4 bases. Germline assignment: CDR1 SGHNT and CDR2 YYREEE (reference sequence). There are 18 residues in the CDR3. CDR3 protein: CASSLARGDRGFNEKLFF. CDR3 sequence (DNA): TGTGCCAGCAGCTTGGCCCGGGGGGACAGGGGGTTTAATGAAAAACTGTTTTTT.

This clone was recorded once. The CDR3 sequence is CATSKPGQGSTQYF. The CDR3 DNA is TGTGCCACCAGCAAGCCGGGACAGGGTAGTACGCAGTATTTT. The V gene is TRBV15, the J gene TRBJ2-3, with TRBD1 matching over 9 bases. Germline trimming cut 4 bases from V and 8 bases from J; bases unmatched to any gene: 7. This CDR3 is 14 amino acids long. Germline V CDR1 and CDR2: LNHNV, YYDKDF (reference sequence).

The chain has TRBV7-9 and TRBJ1-1, with TRBD1 matching over 7 bases. Germline lookup yields CDR1 SEHNR and CDR2 FQNEAQ (reference sequence). This CDR3 is built from 17 residues. The V gene end was trimmed by 1 base and the J gene end by 12 bases; junction bases not matched to a gene: 20. CDR3 region: CASSLGRGQSGQLFTFF. In DNA, the CDR3 is TGTGCCAGCAGCTTAGGAAGGGGGCAGTCGGGCCAGCTCTTTACTTTCTTT. The entire variable domain, with the rest obtained from reference TRBV7-9 and TRBJ1-1, is as follows: DTGVSQNPRHKITKRGQNVTFRCDPISEHNRLYWYRQTLGQGPEFLTYFQNEAQLEKSRLLSDRFSAERPKGSFSTLEIQRTEQGDSAMYLCASSLGRGQSGQLFTFFGQGTRLTVV.

CDR3 in amino acids: CASSEREQRETGELFF. CDR3 coding DNA: TGTGCCAGCAGTGAAAGGGAACAACGGGAAACCGGGGAGCTGTTTTTT. The chain recombines TRBV6-1 with TRBJ2-2; weak D call: TRBD2 (5 bases). V lost 2 bases to trimming and J lost 5 bases, with 15 bases between them. CDR3 length: 16 amino acids. Germline assignment: CDR1 MNHNS and CDR2 SASEGT.

The chain joins TRBV14 to TRBJ2-1; D unclear. Germline V CDR1 and CDR2: SGHDN, FVKESK. There are 12 residues in the CDR3. V shed 4 bases and J shed 4 bases, with 5 bases lying between them. This CDR3 is CASSPVYNEQFF. The CDR3 nucleotides read TGTGCCAGCAGCCCCGTTTACAATGAGCAGTTCTTC. The complete variable domain, with remaining parts taken from reference TRBV14 and TRBJ2-1, reads EAGVTQFPSHSVIEKGQTVTLRCDPISGHDNLYWYRRVMGKEIKFLLHFVKESKQDESGMPNNRFLAERTGGTYSTLKVQPAELEDSGVYFCASSPVYNEQFFGPGTRLTVL.

The chain is built from TRBV7-3 and TRBJ2-7, with TRBD1 matching over 9 bases. Germline V gene data show CDR1 as SGHTA and CDR2 as FQGTGA. The CDR3 has 16 residues. J gave up 1 base and V 5 bases, and 9 bases lay outside the gene matches. Here the CDR3 reads CASSPHGQGRSYEQYF. The CDR3 coding sequence is TGTGCCAGCAGCCCTCATGGACAGGGGAGGTCCTACGAGCAGTACTTC.